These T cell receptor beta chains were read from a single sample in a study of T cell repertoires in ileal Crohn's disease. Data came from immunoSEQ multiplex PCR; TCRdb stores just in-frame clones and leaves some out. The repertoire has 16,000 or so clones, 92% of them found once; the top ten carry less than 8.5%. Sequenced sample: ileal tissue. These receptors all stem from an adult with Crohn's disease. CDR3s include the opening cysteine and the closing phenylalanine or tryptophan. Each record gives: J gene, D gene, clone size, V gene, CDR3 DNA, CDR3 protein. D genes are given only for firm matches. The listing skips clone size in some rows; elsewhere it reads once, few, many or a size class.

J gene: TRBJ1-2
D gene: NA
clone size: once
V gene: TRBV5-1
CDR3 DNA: TGCGCCAGCAGCTTACAGGGAGAAGGGGGTTATGGCTACACCTTC
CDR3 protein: CASSLQGEGGYGYTF

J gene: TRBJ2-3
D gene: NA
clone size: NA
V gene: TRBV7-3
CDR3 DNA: TGTGCCAGCAGTGAGGGTCCAGGTACGCAGTATTTT
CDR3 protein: CASSEGPGTQYF

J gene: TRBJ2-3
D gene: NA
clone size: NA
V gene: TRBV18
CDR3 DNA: TGTGCCAGCTCACCGTATACAGGGCCAGATACGCAGTATTTT
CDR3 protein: CASSPYTGPDTQYF

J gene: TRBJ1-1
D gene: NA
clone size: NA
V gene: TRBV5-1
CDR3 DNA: TGCGCCAGCAGCTTGCCAGGTCACCCCGAAGCTTTCTTT
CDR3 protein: CASSLPGHPEAFF

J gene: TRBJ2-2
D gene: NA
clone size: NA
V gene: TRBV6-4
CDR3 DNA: TGTGCCAGCAGTGTGGGGACGGCTGGGCACACCGGGGAGCTGTTTTTT
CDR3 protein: CASSVGTAGHTGELFF

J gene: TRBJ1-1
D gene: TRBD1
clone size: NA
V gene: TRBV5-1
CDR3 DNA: TGCGCCAGCAGCTTGGGGACAGGAATGAACACTGAAGCTTTCTTT
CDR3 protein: CASSLGTGMNTEAFF

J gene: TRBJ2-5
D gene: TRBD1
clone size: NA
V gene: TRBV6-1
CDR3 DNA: TGTGCCAGCAGTGAAGCGAAAACAGGGGGGGAGACCCAGTACTTC
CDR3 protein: CASSEAKTGGETQYF

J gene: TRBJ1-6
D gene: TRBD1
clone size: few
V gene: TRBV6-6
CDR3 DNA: TGTGCCGGTGGGACAGCCGACTCCTATAATTCACCCCTCCACTTT
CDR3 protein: CAGGTADSYNSPLHF

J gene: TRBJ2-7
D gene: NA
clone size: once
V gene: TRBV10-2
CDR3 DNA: TGCGCCAGCACCCCCAAGGTAGGCGAGCAGTACTTC
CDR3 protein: CASTPKVGEQYF

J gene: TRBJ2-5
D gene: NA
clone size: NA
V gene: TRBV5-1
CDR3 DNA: TGCGCCAGCAGCTTGGGGGAGCCCCTGTACTTC
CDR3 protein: CASSLGEPLYF

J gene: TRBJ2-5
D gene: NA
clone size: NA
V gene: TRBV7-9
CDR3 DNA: TGTGCCAGCAGCTTAGTTGCCCAAGAGACCCAGTACTTC
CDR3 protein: CASSLVAQETQYF

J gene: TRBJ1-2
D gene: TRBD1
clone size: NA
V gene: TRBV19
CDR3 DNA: TGTGCCACCCAGGACAGGGGGCAGAACAGCTATGGCTACACCTTC
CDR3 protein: CATQDRGQNSYGYTF

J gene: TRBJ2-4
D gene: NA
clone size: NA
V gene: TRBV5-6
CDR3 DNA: TGTGCCAGCAGCTTGGTCGGTAACAAAAACATTCAGTACTTC
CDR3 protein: CASSLVGNKNIQYF

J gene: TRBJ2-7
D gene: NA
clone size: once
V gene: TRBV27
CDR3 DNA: TGTGCCAGCAGTTTTGCAGGGTCCTACGAGCAGTACTTC
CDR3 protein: CASSFAGSYEQYF

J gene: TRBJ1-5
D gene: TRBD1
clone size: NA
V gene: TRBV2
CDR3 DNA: TGTGCCAGCAGTCCCGGACAGGGGCGACGTCCGCTAGGCAATCAGCCCCAGCATTTT
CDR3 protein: CASSPGQGRRPLGNQPQHF

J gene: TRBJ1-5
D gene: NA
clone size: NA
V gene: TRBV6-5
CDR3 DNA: TGTGCCAGCAGTGCCAAGGGGAATCAGCCCCAGCATTTT
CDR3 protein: CASSAKGNQPQHF

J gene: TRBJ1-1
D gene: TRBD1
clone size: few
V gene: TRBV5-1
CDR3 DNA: TGCGCCAGCAGCTGGGACAGCCAAATAGTGAACACTGAAGCTTTCTTT
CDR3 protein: CASSWDSQIVNTEAFF

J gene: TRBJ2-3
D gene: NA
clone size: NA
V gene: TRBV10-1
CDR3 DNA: TGCGCCAGCGGGTTGTGTGAGCGGAGCACAGATACGCAGTATTTT
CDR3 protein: CASGLCERSTDTQYF

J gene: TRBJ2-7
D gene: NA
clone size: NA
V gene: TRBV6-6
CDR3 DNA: TGTGCCAGCAGTTGGGCGGGGCCCTACGAGCAGTACTTC
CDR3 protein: CASSWAGPYEQYF

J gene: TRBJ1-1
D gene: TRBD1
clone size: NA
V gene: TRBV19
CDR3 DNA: TGTGCCAGTAGTATCGAGGGGGCCACTGAAGCTTTCTTT
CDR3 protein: CASSIEGATEAFF

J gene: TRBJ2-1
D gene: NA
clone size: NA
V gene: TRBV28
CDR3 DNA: TGTGCCAGCAGTTTACGAGGCAGGGGTCCCGACAATGAGCAGTTCTTC
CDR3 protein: CASSLRGRGPDNEQFF

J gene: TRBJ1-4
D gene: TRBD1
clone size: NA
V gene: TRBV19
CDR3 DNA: TGTGCCACCCGCTGGACAGGGGAGGGCGAAAAACTGTTTTTT
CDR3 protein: CATRWTGEGEKLFF

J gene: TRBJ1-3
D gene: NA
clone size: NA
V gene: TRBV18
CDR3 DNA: TGTGCCAGCTCACCGTCCGGGGGCCCCTCTGGAAACACCATATATTTT
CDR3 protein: CASSPSGGPSGNTIYF

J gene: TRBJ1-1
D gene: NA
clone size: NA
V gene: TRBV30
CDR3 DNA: TGTGCCTGGGGTGAAACTCTAACTGAAGCTTTCTTT
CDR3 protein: CAWGETLTEAFF

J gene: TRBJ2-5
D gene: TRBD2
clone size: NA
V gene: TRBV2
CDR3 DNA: TGTGCCAGCGGTGGACTAGCTCAAGAGACCCAGTACTTC
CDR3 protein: CASGGLAQETQYF

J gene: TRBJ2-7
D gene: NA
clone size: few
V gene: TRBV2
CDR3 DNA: TGTGCCAGCAGTGAAGCCCCTGGGTCCCACGAGCAGTACTTC
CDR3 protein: CASSEAPGSHEQYF

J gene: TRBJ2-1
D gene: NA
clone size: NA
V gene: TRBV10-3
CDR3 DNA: TGTGCCATCAATAACGGACAGGCCGGGAGGAATGAGCAGTTCTTC
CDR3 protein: CAINNGQAGRNEQFF

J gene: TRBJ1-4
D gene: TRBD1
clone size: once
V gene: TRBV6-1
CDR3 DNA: TGTGCCAGCAGTCGGGACAGAGCGAATGAAAAACTGTTTTTT
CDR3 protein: CASSRDRANEKLFF

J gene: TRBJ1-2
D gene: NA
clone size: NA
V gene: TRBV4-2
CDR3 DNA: TGTGCCAGCAGCCCAGGGACCCAACCGCAGGGCTACACCTTC
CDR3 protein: CASSPGTQPQGYTF

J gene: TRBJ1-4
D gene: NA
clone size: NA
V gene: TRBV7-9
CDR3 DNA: TGTGCCACCCTCGTGGGGGGAGGTAATGAAAAACTGTTTTTT
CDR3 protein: CATLVGGGNEKLFF

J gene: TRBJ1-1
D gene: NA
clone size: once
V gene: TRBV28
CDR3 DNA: TGTGCCAGCAGTTTATGGACGAACACTGAAGCTTTCTTT
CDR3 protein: CASSLWTNTEAFF

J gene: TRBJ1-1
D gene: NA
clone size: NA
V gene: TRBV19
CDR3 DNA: TGTGCCAGTAGTCCCGCCCCACGGCGAGAAGCTTTCTTT
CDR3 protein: CASSPAPRREAFF

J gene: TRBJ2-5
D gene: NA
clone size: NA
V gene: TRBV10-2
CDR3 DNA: TGCGCCAGCAGTGGGGGCGGTCCGACCCAGTACTTC
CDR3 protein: CASSGGGPTQYF

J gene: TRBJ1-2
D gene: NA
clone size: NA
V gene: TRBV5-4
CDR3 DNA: TGTGCCAGCAGCTTGGCAGGGGTTAGGTTCTATGGCTACACCTTC
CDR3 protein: CASSLAGVRFYGYTF

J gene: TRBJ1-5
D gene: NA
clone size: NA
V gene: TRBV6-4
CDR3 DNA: TGTGCCAGCAGGGCTCGGCAGAACCTTTATAGCAATCAGCCCCAGCATTTT
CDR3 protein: CASRARQNLYSNQPQHF

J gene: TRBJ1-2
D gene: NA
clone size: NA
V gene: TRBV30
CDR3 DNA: TGTGCCTGGAGTCGCCCCCTAGAGGGGACCACCTATGGCTACACCTTC
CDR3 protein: CAWSRPLEGTTYGYTF

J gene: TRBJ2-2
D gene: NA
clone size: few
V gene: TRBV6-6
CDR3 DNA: TGTGCCAGCAGTTACTCGTGGGCAGGGAACACCGGGGAGCTGTTTTTT
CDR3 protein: CASSYSWAGNTGELFF

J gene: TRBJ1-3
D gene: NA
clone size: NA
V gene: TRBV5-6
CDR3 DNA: TGTGCCAGCAGCAGGGACGGCGACAGCTCTGGAAACACCATATATTTT
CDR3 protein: CASSRDGDSSGNTIYF

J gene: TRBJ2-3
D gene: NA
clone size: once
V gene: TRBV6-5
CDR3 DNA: TGTGCCAGCAGTGCCGGGACTCTTTCCCCAGATACGCAGTATTTT
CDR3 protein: CASSAGTLSPDTQYF

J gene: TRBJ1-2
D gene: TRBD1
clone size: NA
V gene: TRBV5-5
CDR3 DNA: TGTGCCAGCCAGACAGGGTTGGACTATGGCTACACCTTC
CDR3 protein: CASQTGLDYGYTF

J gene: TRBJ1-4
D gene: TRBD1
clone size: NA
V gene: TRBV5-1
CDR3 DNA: TGCGCCAGCAGCGCTACAGGGGCAACTAATGAAAAACTGTTTTTT
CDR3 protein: CASSATGATNEKLFF

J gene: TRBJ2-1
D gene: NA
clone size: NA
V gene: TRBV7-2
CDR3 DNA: TGTGCCAGCAGCTTGCAGCTTCCTGTCAGCTCCTACAATGAGCAGTTCTTC
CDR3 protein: CASSLQLPVSSYNEQFF

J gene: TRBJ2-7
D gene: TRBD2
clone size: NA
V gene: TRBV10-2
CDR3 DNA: TGCGCCAGCATTGATAGCGGGGGCTCACTTCCCTACGAGCAGTACTTC
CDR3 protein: CASIDSGGSLPYEQYF

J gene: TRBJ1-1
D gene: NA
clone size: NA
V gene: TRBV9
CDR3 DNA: TGTGCCAGCAGCGCCGCCGGGTACACTGAAGCTTTCTTT
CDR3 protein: CASSAAGYTEAFF

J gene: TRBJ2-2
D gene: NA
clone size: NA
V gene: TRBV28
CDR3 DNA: TGTGCCAGCAGTTTATTGGGGAAGAACACCGGGGAGCTGTTTTTT
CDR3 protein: CASSLLGKNTGELFF

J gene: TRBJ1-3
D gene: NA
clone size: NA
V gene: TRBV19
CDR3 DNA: TGTGCCAGTGGAGGCAGAGGCTCTGGAAACACCATATATTTT
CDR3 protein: CASGGRGSGNTIYF

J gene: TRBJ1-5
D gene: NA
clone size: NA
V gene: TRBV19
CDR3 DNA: TGTGCCAGTAGTGGACAGACCAATCAGCCCCAGCATTTT
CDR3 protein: CASSGQTNQPQHF

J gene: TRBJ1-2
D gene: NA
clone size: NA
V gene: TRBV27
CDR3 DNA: TGTGCCAGCAGTCCCCGGGCCTTCTGGGACTATGGCTACACCTTC
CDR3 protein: CASSPRAFWDYGYTF

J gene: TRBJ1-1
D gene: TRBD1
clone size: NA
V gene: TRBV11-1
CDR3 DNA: TGTGCCAGCAGTGTCCGGACAGGCAACACTGAAGCTTTCTTT
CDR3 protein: CASSVRTGNTEAFF

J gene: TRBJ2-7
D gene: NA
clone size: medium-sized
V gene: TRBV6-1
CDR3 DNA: TGTGCCAGCAGTGAAAGAGTCCCAGGGTCCTACGAGCAGTACTTC
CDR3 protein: CASSERVPGSYEQYF

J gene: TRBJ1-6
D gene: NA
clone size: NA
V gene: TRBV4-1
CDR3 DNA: TGCGCCAGCTCCCCCAGCTCCTATAATTCACCCCTCCACTTT
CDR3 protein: CASSPSSYNSPLHF

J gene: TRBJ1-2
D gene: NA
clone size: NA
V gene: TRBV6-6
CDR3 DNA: TGTGCCAGCAGCCCCGAGGACCTGCCGGGTTATGGCTACACCTTC
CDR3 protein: CASSPEDLPGYGYTF

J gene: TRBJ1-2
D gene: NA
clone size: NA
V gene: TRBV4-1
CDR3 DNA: TGCGCCAGCAGCCAAGGGGTTGAGGGATACTATGGCTACACCTTC
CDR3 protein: CASSQGVEGYYGYTF

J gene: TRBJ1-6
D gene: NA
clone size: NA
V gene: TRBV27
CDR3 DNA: TGTGCCAGCAGTTCGGGCATAGCAGCACCCCTCCACTTT
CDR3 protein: CASSSGIAAPLHF

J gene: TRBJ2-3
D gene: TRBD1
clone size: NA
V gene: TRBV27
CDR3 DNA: TGTGCCAGCAGCCGAGACAGGGCCGCAGATACGCAGTATTTT
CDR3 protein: CASSRDRAADTQYF

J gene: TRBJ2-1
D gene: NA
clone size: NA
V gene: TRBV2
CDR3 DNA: TGTGCCAGCAGTGGGCTGTCAGGCTACAATGAGCAGTTCTTC
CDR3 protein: CASSGLSGYNEQFF

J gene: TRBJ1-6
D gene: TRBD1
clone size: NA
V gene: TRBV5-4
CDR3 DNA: TGTGCCAGCAGCTCGGACCGGGACAGGCAACGGTTGGGTCAGCCCCTCCACTTT
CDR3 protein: CASSSDRDRQRLGQPLHF